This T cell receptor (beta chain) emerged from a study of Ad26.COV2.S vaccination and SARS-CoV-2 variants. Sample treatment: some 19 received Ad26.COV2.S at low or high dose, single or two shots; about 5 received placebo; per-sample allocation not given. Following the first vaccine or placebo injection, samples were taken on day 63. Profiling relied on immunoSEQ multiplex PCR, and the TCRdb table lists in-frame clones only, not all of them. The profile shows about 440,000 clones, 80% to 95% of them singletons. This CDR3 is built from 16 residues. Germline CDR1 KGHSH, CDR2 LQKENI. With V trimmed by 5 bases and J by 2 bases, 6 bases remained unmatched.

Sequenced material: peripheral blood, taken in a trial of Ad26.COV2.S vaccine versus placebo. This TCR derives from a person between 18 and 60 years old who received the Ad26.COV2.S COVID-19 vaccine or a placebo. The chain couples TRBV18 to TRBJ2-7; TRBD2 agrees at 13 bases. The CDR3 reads CASSTRTSGRTYEQYF. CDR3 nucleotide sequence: TGTGCCAGCTCAACCCGGACTAGCGGGAGAACCTACGAGCAGTACTTC.